Presented here are 22 T cell receptor beta chains from one specimen sequenced in a study of early T cells in non-severe SARS-CoV-2 infection. TCRdb passed the 5' RACE reads through MiXCR, listing each CDR3 protein once. The sample records 75,000 to 95,000 distinct CDR3 sequences, around 17% being singletons. The material sequenced was whole blood, taken at baseline. The receptors shown here come from an adult who was a healthcare worker with PCR-confirmed SARS-CoV-2 infection or an uninfected control (not recorded which).

This clonotype was recorded a few times. The chain carries TRBV29-1 and TRBJ1-2; 10 positions match TRBD1. The CDR3 is 14 amino acids. Germline values: CDR1 SQVTM, CDR2 ANQGSEA. With 2 bases clipped from V and 3 bases from J, the junction kept 3 bases outside the gene matches. CDR3: CSVEPTGGHYGYTF. CDR3 DNA: TGCAGCGTTGAACCGACAGGGGGCCACTATGGCTACACCTTC.

This clonotype was seen at least ten times. The rearrangement joins TRBV12-3 or TRBV12-4 to TRBJ2-7; 11 nucleotides agree with TRBD2. CDR3 size: 14 residues. V dropped 5 bases and J dropped 6; count of bases not matched to a gene: 6. The CDR3 here is CASSTGTSGGEQYF. CDR3 in DNA: TGTGCCAGCAGTACCGGGACTAGCGGCGGCGAGCAGTACTTC.

The chain joins TRBV20-1 to TRBJ1-2; D is undetermined. The germline gives CDR1 DFQATT, CDR2 SNEGSKA (reference sequence). CDR3 length: 15 amino acids. Trimming shortened V by 2 bases and J by 5 bases, and 18 bases separated the two germline ends. The chain's CDR3 is CSARPSRAAAYGYTF. In DNA form, the CDR3 reads TGCAGTGCTAGACCGTCCCGGGCCGCAGCGTATGGCTACACCTTC.

This clonotype occurred a few times. The chain links TRBV29-1 to TRBJ2-4; TRBD1 is a possible D gene (5 bases). V was trimmed by 5 bases and J by 0 bases, leaving 14 bases between them. Germline V CDR1 and CDR2: SQVTM, ANQGSEA. This CDR3 region has 15 residues. The CDR3 coding sequence is TGCAGCGTTACCCAGGGTGGAATAGCCAAAAACATTCAGTACTTC. Translated: CSVTQGGIAKNIQYF. Full variable domain (missing parts from reference TRBV29-1 and TRBJ2-4): SAVISQKPSRDICQRGTSLTIQCQVDSQVTMMFWYRQQPGQSLTLIATANQGSEATYESGFVIDKFPISRPNLTFSTLTVSNMSPEDSSIYLCSVTQGGIAKNIQYFGAGTRLSVL.

This clonotype was detected only a few times. The CDR3 here is CASSTAPGLGNNEQFF. DNA for the CDR3: TGTGCCAGCAGCACTGCCCCGGGACTAGGCAACAATGAGCAGTTCTTC. The V call is TRBV7-2, the J call TRBJ2-1; 8 bases align to TRBD2. The V segment lost 5 bases and the J segment 5 bases; nucleotides outside the gene matches: 11. Germline V gene sequence: CDR1 SGHTA, CDR2 FQGNSA. CDR3 length: 16 residues.

This clonotype has only a few counts. The chain uses TRBV27 and TRBJ2-1, with D possibly being TRBD1 (6 bases). Germline V gene data show CDR1 as MNHEY and CDR2 as SMNVEV (reference sequence). V shed 5 bases and J shed 2 bases, with 7 bases lying between them. CDR3 length: 13 residues. Here the CDR3 DNA reads TGTGCCAGCAGTACAGGGACCTACAATGAGCAGTTCTTC. Amino acid sequence: CASSTGTYNEQFF.

This clonotype was seen more than once but under ten times. V and J are TRBV15 and TRBJ1-1; a possible D gene is TRBD1 (5 bases). V was trimmed by 0 bases and J by 0 bases, leaving 8 bases between them. CDR3 length: 15 residues. In germline, CDR1 is LNHNV, CDR2 YYDKDF (reference sequence). The CDR3 reads CATSRERGMNTEAFF. CDR3 nucleotides: TGTGCCACCAGCAGAGAGAGGGGAATGAACACTGAAGCTTTCTTT.

The gene calls are TRBV16 and TRBJ2-7; D not resolved. CDR1 is KGHSY, CDR2 FQNENV, per germline. Trimming removed 1 base from V and 3 bases from J, with 7 bases in between. The CDR3 covers 13 residues. The CDR3 DNA reads as TGTGCCAGCAGCCAATTCCCTTACTACGAGCAGTACTTC. Translation: CASSQFPYYEQYF.

The chain uses TRBV7-8 and TRBJ2-1, with TRBD1 as a possible D gene (6 bases). CDR1 is SGHVS and CDR2 is FQNEAQ in the germline V gene. The CDR3 sequence is 15 residues long. V lost 1 base and J 9 bases, leaving 16 bases between the germline ends. DNA of the CDR3: TGTGCCAGCAGCTTAGGGGACATGGGGATCTCTGAGCAGTTCTTC. It specifies CASSLGDMGISEQFF.

V and J are TRBV7-9 and TRBJ2-1; D call uncertain. The V end was cut by 3 bases, the J end by 9 bases, with 15 bases between. The CDR3 sequence is 14 residues long. CDR1 and CDR2 (germline): SEHNR, FQNEAQ (reference sequence). CDR3 sequence reads: CASSFFSSLGEQFF. DNA of the CDR3: TGTGCCAGCAGCTTCTTCAGTAGTCTGGGTGAGCAGTTCTTC.

This clonotype was observed many times. The chain couples TRBV25-1 to TRBJ2-7; D is ambiguous. Deletions cut 1 base from V and 4 bases from J, with 14 bases between. CDR3 length equals 15 residues. Germline CDR1 and CDR2: MGHDK and SYGVNS. The DNA for the CDR3 is TGTGCCAGCAGTGAATCCCGGGTTTGGGATTACGAGCAGTACTTC. This translates into CASSESRVWDYEQYF.

The V and J genes are TRBV13 and TRBJ2-2, with no clear D. The germline V and J ends were trimmed by 5 bases and 2 bases, with 9 bases remaining between them. Germline CDR1 reads PRHDT; CDR2 reads FYEKMQ (reference sequence). CDR3 length: 14 amino acids. The CDR3 nucleotides read TGTGCCAGCAGCATACAGATTAACACCGGGGAGCTGTTTTTT. Encoded protein: CASSIQINTGELFF.

This clonotype was counted a few times. This sequence joins TRBV25-1 and TRBJ2-3; no firm D call. V was pared by 2 bases and J by 10 bases, with 7 bases between. This CDR3 is 11 amino acids long. Germline-derived CDR1 and CDR2 are MGHDK and SYGVNS. CDR3 amino acids: CASSEPGPQYF. The CDR3 DNA is TGTGCCAGCAGTGAACCAGGCCCGCAGTATTTT.

This clonotype was picked up a small number of times. V usage is TRBV14 and J usage is TRBJ2-1; D perhaps matches TRBD1 (5 bases). V was pared by 3 bases and J by 5 bases, with 8 bases between. The CDR3 sequence is 13 residues long. Germline CDR1 is SGHDN and CDR2 is FVKESK. Here the CDR3 DNA reads TGTGCCAGCAGCCACTTAGGGGACAATGAGCAGTTCTTC. Its protein product is CASSHLGDNEQFF.

This clonotype was detected a few times. This chain joins TRBV20-1 and TRBJ2-3, with 8 bases matching TRBD2. In germline, CDR1 is DFQATT, CDR2 SNEGSKA (reference sequence). The CDR3 extends over 15 amino acids. J lost 5 bases, V lost 4 bases, and 11 bases had no gene match. The CDR3 here is CSAIWFSGTKDTQYF. The CDR3 coding sequence is TGCAGTGCTATTTGGTTTAGCGGGACAAAAGATACGCAGTATTTT.

The chain recombines TRBV2 with TRBJ2-7; TRBD1 matches 7 bases. Unmatched junction bases numbered 4, after V lost 6 bases and J lost 5 bases. The CDR3 is made up of 12 amino acids. Germline loops: CDR1 SNHLY, CDR2 FYNNEI. CDR3: CASRNRGHEQYF. CDR3 nucleotide sequence: TGTGCCAGCAGAAACAGGGGCCACGAGCAGTACTTC.

This clonotype appeared a few times. CDR3 sequence reads: CASRKTATDTQYF. The CDR3 bases are TGTGCCAGTAGGAAGACAGCCACAGATACGCAGTATTTT. The chain carries TRBV19 and TRBJ2-3; perhaps TRBD1 as D (5 bases). This CDR3 has 13 amino acids. Trimming cost V 6 bases and J 2 bases, with 9 bases left between them. The germline CDR1 and CDR2 sequences are LNHDA and SQIVND (reference sequence).

The V call is TRBV5-1, the J call TRBJ2-7; 8 positions match TRBD1. CDR1 SGHRS and CDR2 YFSETQ come from the germline V gene. The CDR3 sequence is 15 residues long. The V gene end was trimmed by 4 bases and the J gene end by 2 bases; junction bases not matched to a gene: 8. CDR3 sequence (DNA): TGCGCCAGCAGCCCAGGTGGGACAGGAGCCTACGAGCAGTACTTC. Translated, it gives CASSPGGTGAYEQYF.

This chain uses TRBV7-6 with TRBJ2-1, with D possibly TRBD1 on 5 matching bases. CDR1 and CDR2 (germline): SGHVS, FNYEAQ. With 7 bases removed from V and 0 bases from J, the gap between germline ends came to 19 bases. The CDR3 totals 17 residues. CDR3 protein: CASTPRGVLSSYNEQFF. Here the CDR3 DNA reads TGTGCCAGCACCCCTAGGGGCGTGCTTAGCTCCTACAATGAGCAGTTCTTC.

CDR3 in amino acids: CASSGPGTDTQYF. CDR3 bases: TGTGCCAGCAGCGGCCCAGGGACAGATACGCAGTATTTT. The V call is TRBV9, the J call TRBJ2-3; possible D gene TRBD1, 5 bases. Germline CDR1 is SGDLS and CDR2 is YYNGEE. Trimming removed 3 bases from V and 3 bases from J, with 8 bases in between. The CDR3 is 13 amino acids.

The table lists this clonotype with a few counts. DNA for the CDR3: TGTGCCAGCAGTTTGAGGACAGGGAATTCACCCCTCCACTTT. Protein: CASSLRTGNSPLHF. The V call is TRBV12-3 or TRBV12-4, the J call TRBJ1-6; 8 nucleotides align to TRBD1. V lost 3 bases and J lost 7; bases outside the gene matches: 2. This CDR3 comprises 14 residues.

In its sample, this clonotype was seen a few times. The chain has TRBV29-1 and TRBJ2-1, with 7 bases aligning to TRBD2. Germline assignment: CDR1 SQVTM and CDR2 ANQGSEA. CDR3 length: 13 residues. V dropped 8 bases and J dropped 9; count of bases not matched to a gene: 13. CDR3 DNA: TGCAGCCTATTCCCGTGGGGGGGGTCTGAGCAGTTCTTC. Encoded protein: CSLFPWGGSEQFF.